The 2 T cell receptor beta chains in this list originate from one sample, sequenced in a study of T cell responses to AZD1222 COVID-19 vaccine. The repertoire was sequenced with immunoSEQ multiplex PCR; TCRdb's copy has only in-frame clones and lacks some. The table shows more than 150,000 clones, with about 91% occurring only once. The sequenced sample was peripheral blood, obtained on day 0 of AZD1222 vaccination. The receptors shown here come from an adult in good health.

The chain links TRBV20-1 to TRBJ2-2, with D hard to call. V gave up 6 bases and J gave up 7 bases, with 6 bases separating them. This CDR3 has 10 residues. From germline, CDR1 is DFQATT and CDR2 SNEGSKA (reference sequence). The DNA of the CDR3 is TGCAGTGCAGGGAACGGGGAGCTGTTTTTT. Protein product: CSAGNGELFF.

The V and J genes are TRBV2 and TRBJ1-5; D unclear. Germline CDR1 and CDR2: SNHLY and FYNNEI. The CDR3 is 15 amino acids. Between the trimmed V and J ends, which lost 0 bases and 5 bases, there was a span of 11 bases. This CDR3 reads CASSEARAGDQPQHF. The CDR3 bases are TGTGCCAGCAGTGAAGCTAGGGCTGGCGATCAGCCCCAGCATTTT.